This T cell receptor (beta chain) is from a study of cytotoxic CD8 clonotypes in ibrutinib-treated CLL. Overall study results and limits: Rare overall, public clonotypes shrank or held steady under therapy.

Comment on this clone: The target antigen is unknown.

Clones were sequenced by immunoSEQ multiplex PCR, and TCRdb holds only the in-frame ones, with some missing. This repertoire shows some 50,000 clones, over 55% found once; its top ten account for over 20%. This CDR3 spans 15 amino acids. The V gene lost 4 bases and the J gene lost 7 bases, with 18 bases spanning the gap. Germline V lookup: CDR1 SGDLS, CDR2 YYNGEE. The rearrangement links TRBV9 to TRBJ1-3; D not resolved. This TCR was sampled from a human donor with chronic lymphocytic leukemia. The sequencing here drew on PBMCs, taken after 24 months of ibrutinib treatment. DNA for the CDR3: TGTGCCAGCAGCCTCACCGACGCCTCGCGGAACACCATATATTTT. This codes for CASSLTDASRNTIYF.